This T cell receptor beta chain was found in a study of monozygotic twins with inflammatory bowel disease. Each TCR library used 3500 ng of total RNA. After re-calling the 5' RACE reads, TCRdb lists one entry per CDR3 protein, DNA absent. The sample holds around 450,000 distinct CDR3 sequences. Isolation of total RNA was performed on whole blood, with no prior T cell sorting. To note about this clonotype: Its antigen is not identified.

Germline V gene data show CDR1 as KGHSH and CDR2 as LQKENI. The CDR3 is made up of 16 amino acids. Notes on the study in general: No difference in repertoire similarity was seen between concordant and discordant twins, possibly because power was limited. Healthy co-twins showed greater TCRbeta diversity (inverse Simpson) than IBD patients.

The sequence came from a human donor with ulcerative colitis or Crohn's disease, or a healthy co-twin of an affected twin (not recorded which). Sequenced: blood. V and J are TRBV18 and TRBJ1-5; lacking DNA, the TRBD1 call made by TCRdb goes unchecked. The CDR3 is CASSQTPGQGNQPQHF.